The present entry profiles one T cell receptor beta chain with its context. Its antigen remains unknown. This entry is derived from a study of shared clonotypes between healthy human individuals. Study-wide results and limits: For sorted subsets, rarefaction showed incomplete sequencing despite large depth. Generally, naive subsets came out with larger estimated richness than memory subsets.

The germline V gene encodes CDR1 SGDLS and CDR2 YYNGEE. Deletions cut 0 bases from V and 0 bases from J, with 13 bases between. This CDR3 comprises 17 residues. TCRdb's copy holds only in-frame clones and misses some; the assay was immunoSEQ multiplex PCR. Of around 1,000,000 clones detected, 60% to 80% appear once; the ten largest clones hold 0.89%. CD4+ cells underwent separation, giving CD45RA+ naive and CD45RA-negative memory subsets. This TCR derives from a man younger than 35 in good health. Some clones in this sample may be carry-over from other donors' samples. The V call is TRBV9, the J call TRBJ1-3; tentatively, D is TRBD1 (6 bases). Specimen: memory CD4+ T cells from PBMCs. As to subset: CD45RA-negative fraction. The CDR3 DNA is TGTGCCAGCAGCGTAGCTAGGACAGCAAGCTCTGGAAACACCATATATTTT. Residues: CASSVARTASSGNTIYF.